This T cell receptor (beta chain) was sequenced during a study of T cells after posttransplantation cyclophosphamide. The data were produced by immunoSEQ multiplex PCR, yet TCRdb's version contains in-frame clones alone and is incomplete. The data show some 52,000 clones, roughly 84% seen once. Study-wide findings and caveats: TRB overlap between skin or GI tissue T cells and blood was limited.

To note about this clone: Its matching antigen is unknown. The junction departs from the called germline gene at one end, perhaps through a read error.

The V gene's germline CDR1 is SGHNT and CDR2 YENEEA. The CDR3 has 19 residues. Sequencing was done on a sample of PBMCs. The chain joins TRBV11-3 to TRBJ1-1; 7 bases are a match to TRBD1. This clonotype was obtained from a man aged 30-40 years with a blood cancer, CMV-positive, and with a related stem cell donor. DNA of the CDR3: TGTGCCAGCAGCCTAGAGCAGTCGGGGACAGCCAACCTGAACACTGAAGCTTTCTTT. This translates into CASSLEQSGTANLNTEAFF.